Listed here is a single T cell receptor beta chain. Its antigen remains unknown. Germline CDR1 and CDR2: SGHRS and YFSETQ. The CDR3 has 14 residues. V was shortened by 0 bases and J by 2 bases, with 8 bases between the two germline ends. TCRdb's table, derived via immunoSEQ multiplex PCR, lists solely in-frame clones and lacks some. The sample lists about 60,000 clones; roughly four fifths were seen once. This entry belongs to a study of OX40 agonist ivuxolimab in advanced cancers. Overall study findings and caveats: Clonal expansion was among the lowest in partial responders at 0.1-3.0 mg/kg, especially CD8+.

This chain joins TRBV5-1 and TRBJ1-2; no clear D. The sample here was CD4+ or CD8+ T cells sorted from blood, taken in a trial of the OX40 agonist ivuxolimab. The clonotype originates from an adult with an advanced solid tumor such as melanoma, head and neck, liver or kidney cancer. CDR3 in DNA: TGCGCCAGCAGCTTGGACCTGCTGAACTATGGCTACACCTTC. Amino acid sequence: CASSLDLLNYGYTF.